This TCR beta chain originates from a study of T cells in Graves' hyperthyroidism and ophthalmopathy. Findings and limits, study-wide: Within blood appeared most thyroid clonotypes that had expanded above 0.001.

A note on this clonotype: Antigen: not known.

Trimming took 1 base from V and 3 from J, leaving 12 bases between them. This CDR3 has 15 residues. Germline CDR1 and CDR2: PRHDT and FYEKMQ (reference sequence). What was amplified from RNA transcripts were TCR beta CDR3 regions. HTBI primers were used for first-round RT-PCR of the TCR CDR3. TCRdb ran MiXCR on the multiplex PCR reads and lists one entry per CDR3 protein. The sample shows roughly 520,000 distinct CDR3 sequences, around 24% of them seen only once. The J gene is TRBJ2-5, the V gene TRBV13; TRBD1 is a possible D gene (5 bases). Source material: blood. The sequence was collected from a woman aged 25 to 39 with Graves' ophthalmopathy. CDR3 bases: TGTGCCAGCAGCTTAGATGGGGCGAGGAAAGAGACCCAGTACTTC. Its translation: CASSLDGARKETQYF.